This TCR beta chain derives from a study of blood T cell repertoires in COVID-19. Overall study context: Collection of acute and convalescent COVID-19 samples took place in the United States, Italy and Spain. Nucleic acid was either cDNA or gDNA, and it came from T cells, B-cell-depleted T cells, or PBMCs.

Per the original data handling: Amplifying reference gene primers gave estimates of nucleated cell counts. Sequenced by immunoSEQ multiplex PCR; TCRdb stores in-frame clones only, minus some. The D gene and trimming were derived from the DNA, and the V and J assignments and clone size from that table. This table holds fewer than 500,000 clones, 80% to 90% found once. Between the trimmed V and J ends, which lost 3 bases and 0 bases, there was a span of 6 bases. CDR3 length: 14 residues. Looked up from germline, CDR1 is KGHSH and CDR2 is LQKENI. The receptor was isolated from a woman in her 30s with active or convalescent COVID-19. V usage is TRBV18 and J usage is TRBJ1-5; D not certain. The sample consisted of peripheral blood. CDR3 coding DNA: TGTGCCAGCTCACCGGCTGCTAGCAATCAGCCCCAGCATTTT. Its translation: CASSPAASNQPQHF.